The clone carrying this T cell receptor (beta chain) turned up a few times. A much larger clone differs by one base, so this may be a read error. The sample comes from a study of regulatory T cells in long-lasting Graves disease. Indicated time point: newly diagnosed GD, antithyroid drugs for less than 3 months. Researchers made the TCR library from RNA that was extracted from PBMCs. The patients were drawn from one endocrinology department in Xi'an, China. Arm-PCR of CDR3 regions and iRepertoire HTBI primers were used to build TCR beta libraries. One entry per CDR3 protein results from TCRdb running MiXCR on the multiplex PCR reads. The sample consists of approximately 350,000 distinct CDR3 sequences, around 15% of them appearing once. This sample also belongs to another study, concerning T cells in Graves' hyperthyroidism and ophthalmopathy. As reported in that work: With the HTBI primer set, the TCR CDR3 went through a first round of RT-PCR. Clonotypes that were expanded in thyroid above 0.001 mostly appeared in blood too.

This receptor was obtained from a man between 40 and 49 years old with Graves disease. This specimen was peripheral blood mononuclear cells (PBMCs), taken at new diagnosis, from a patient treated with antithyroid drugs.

The CDR3 DNA sequence: TGCAGTGCTAGACCCCTCGGACAGGGGGCGGGCTATGGCTGCACCTTC. Translated, it gives CSARPLGQGAGYGCTF. The V and J genes are TRBV20-1 and TRBJ1-2, with 11 bases matching TRBD1. Germline CDR1 DFQATT, CDR2 SNEGSKA (reference sequence). This CDR3 has 16 amino acids.